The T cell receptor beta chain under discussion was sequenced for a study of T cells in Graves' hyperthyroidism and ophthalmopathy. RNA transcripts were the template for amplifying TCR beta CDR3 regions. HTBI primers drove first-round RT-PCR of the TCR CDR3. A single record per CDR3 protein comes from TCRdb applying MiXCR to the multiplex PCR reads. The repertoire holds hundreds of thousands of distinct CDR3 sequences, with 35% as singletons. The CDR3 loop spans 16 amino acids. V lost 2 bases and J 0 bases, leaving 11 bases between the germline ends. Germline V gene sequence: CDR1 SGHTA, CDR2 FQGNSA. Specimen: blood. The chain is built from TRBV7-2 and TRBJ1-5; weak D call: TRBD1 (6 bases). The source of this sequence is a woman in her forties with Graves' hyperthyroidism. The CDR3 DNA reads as TGTGCCAGCAGCTTACAGGGGTCAGATAGCAATCAGCCCCAGCATTTT. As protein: CASSLQGSDSNQPQHF. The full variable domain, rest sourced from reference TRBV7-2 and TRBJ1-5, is GAGVSQSPSNKVTEKGKDVELRCDPISGHTALYWYRQSLGQGLEFLIYFQGNSAPDKSGLPSDRFSAERTGGSVSTLTIQRTQQEDSAVYLCASSLQGSDSNQPQHFGDGTRLSIL.